This T cell receptor (beta chain) derives from a study of blood T cell repertoires in COVID-19. Across the whole study: COVID-19 samples from acute and convalescent phases originated in the United States, Italy and Spain. Nucleic acid was either cDNA or gDNA, and it came from T cells, B-cell-depleted T cells, or PBMCs.

Per the germline V gene, CDR1 is LGHNA and CDR2 is YSLEER. The CDR3 extends over 15 amino acids. Trimming took 1 base from V and 5 from J, leaving 14 bases between them. Methods used by the authors: Estimation of nucleated cell counts was performed using reference gene primer amplification. The data were produced by immunoSEQ multiplex PCR, yet TCRdb's version contains in-frame clones alone and is incomplete. D and trimming come from the DNA, and the V and J calls and clone size come from that table. The sample has approximately 75,000 clones; more than 60% are singletons. What was sequenced was peripheral blood. This TCR came from a woman older than 75 with active or convalescent COVID-19. The chain couples TRBV4-3 to TRBJ2-5; a weak D match, TRBD2 (7 bases). CDR3 protein: CASSQAGAGEETQYF. The CDR3 region has the DNA TGCGCCAGCAGCCAAGCAGGGGCGGGGGAGGAGACCCAGTACTTC.